This T cell receptor beta chain comes out of a study of T cell repertoires in cytomegalovirus infection. Study at large: Epitope selection comprised recently identified HLA-C-restricted CMV epitopes and well-studied HLA-B-restricted CMV epitopes. The public TCR beta signatures pointed to both CMV infection and matching HLA type. Findings of the study overall: There were carriers of CMV plus the relevant HLA, and cumulative public TCR beta family frequency identified them.

Ten or more counts support this clonotype. Its specificity is not known. MiXCR was run by TCRdb on the reads, yielding one entry per CDR3 protein. This sample has roughly 860,000 distinct CDR3 sequences, with over 25% found just once. V lost 5 bases, J lost 5 bases, and 10 bases stayed unmatched. CDR3 size: 15 residues. Germline-derived CDR1 and CDR2 are SGHVS and FQNEAQ. The gene calls are TRBV7-8 and TRBJ2-5; 8 bases fit TRBD1. The TCR comes from a human donor in good health (CMV status not recorded). Some clones in this sample may be carry-over from other donors' samples. Sequences were derived from cultured CD8+ T cells from PBMCs, sampled from culture after CMV antigen stimulation. The CDR3 bases are TGTGCCAGCAGCACCGGGACAGGCCCGGGGGAGACCCAGTACTTC. As protein: CASSTGTGPGETQYF.